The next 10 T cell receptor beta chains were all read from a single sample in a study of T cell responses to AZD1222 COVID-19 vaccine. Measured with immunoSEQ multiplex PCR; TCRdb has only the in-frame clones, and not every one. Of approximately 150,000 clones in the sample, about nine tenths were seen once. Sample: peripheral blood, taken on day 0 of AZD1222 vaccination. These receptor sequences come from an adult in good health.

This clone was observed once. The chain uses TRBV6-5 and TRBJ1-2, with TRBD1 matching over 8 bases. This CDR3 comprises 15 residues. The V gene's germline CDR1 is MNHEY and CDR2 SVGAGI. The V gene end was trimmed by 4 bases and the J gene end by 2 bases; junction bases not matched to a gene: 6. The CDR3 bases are TGTGCCAGCAGTTTTAACAGGGGGTCCAACTATGGCTACACCTTC. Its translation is CASSFNRGSNYGYTF.

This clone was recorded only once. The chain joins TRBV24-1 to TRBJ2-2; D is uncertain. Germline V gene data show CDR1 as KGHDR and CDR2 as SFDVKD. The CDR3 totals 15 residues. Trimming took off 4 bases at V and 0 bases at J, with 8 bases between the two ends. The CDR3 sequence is CATSDAAANTGELFF. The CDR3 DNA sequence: TGTGCCACCAGTGACGCGGCCGCGAACACCGGGGAGCTGTTTTTT.

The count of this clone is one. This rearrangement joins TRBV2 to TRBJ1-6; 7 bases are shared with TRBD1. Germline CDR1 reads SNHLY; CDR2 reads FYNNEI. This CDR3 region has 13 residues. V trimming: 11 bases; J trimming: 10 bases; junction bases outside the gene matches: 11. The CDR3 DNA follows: TGTGCCGGACTACAGGGGCCGGAATCACCCCTCCACTTT. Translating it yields CAGLQGPESPLHF.

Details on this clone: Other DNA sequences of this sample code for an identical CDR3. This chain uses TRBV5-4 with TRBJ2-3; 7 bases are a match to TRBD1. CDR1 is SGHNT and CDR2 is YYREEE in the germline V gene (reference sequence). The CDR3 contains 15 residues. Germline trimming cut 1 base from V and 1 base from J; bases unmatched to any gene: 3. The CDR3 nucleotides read TGTGCCAGCAGCTTGAAGGGGGCAGGCACAGATACGCAGTATTTT. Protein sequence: CASSLKGAGTDTQYF.

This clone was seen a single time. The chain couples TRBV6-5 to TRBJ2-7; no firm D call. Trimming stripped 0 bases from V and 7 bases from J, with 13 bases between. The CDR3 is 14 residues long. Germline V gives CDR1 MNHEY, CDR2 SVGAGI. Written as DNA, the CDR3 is TGTGCCAGCAGTTACTCAGGGCAGCAGGCTGAGCAGTACTTC. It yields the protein CASSYSGQQAEQYF.

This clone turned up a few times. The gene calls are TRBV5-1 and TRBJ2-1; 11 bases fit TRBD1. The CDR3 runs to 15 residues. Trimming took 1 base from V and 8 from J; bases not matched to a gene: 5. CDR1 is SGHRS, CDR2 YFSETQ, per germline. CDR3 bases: TGCGCCAGCAGCTTGAAGGGGACAGGGGGTGATGAGCAGTTCTTC. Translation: CASSLKGTGGDEQFF.

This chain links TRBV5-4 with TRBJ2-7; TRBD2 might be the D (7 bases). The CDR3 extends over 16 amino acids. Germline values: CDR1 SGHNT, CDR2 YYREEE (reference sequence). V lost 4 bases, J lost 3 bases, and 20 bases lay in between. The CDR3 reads CASSPGGGSNFYEQYF. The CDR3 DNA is TGTGCCAGCAGCCCGGGCGGGGGCTCAAACTTCTACGAGCAGTACTTC.

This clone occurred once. The CDR3 nucleotides are TGTGCCAGCAGTTCTAACACTGAAGCTTTCTTT. It encodes CASSSNTEAFF. The V call is TRBV6-5, the J call TRBJ1-1; the D is unclear. Trimming took 4 bases from V and 2 from J, leaving 2 bases between them. This CDR3 comprises 11 residues. Looked up from germline, CDR1 is MNHEY and CDR2 is SVGAGI.

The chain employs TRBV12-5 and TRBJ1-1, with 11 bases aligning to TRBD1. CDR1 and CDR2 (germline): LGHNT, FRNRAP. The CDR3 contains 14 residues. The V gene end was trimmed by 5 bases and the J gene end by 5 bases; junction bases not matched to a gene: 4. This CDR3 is CASGPDRGPTEAFF. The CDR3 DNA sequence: TGTGCTAGTGGTCCGGACAGGGGGCCGACTGAAGCTTTCTTT.

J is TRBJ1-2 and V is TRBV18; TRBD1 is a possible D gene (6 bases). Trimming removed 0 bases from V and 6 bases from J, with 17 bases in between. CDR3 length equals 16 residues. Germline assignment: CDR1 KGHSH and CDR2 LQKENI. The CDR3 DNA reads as TGTGCCAGCTCACCACCCTTAAATCGGGACAAGGATGGCTACACCTTC. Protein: CASSPPLNRDKDGYTF.